The 14 T cell receptor beta chains in this list originate from one sample, sequenced in a study of T-cell reconstitution after alpha-beta-depleted transplantation in children (dated by TCRdb to about 2016). This sample's treatment or condition label indicates: allogeneic hematopoietic cell transplantation with graft depleted of TCRalphabeta T cells and CD19 B cells. Library preparation was by PCR. Sequenced using an Illumina HiSeq 2500. TCR libraries were prepared with molecular barcoding, using unique molecular identifiers to normalize TCRbeta repertoire quantification. TCRdb reanalyzed the raw reads on its own, using fastp at Q25 for trimming and MiXCR for clone calling, and kept in-frame beta chains. Each CDR3 protein gets just one entry, which takes the most common genes and DNA from the rows behind it. Recorded for this sample are hundreds of thousands of distinct CDR3 sequences; about an eighth of them occurred a single time. The ten top clones hold 0.79% of the sample.

Sequencing was performed on PBMCs, taken before TCRalphabeta/CD19-depleted stem cell transplant. The receptors stem from a girl under 10 years old with congenital amegakaryocytic thrombocytopenia, due to receive a stem cell transplant.

The gene calls are TRBV6-5 and TRBJ2-5; D call uncertain. The V end was cut by 0 bases, the J end by 4 bases, with 12 bases between. Germline loops: CDR1 MNHEY, CDR2 SVGAGI. This CDR3 has 15 amino acids. The CDR3 DNA is TGTGCCAGCAGTTACTCGATTTGGGCGGTAGAGACCCAGTACTTC. Translated, it gives CASSYSIWAVETQYF.

The V gene is TRBV5-5, the J gene TRBJ2-3; 7 bases line up with TRBD1. V gave up 4 bases and J gave up 2 bases; unmatched junction bases: 13. The CDR3 extends over 17 amino acids. Per germline, CDR1 SGHKS and CDR2 YYEKEE (reference sequence). CDR3 in DNA: TGTGCCAGCAGCCTCAGGACAGGTTTCGTCCTCACAGATACGCAGTATTTT. Translating gives CASSLRTGFVLTDTQYF.

The chain joins TRBV2 to TRBJ1-2; 10 bases line up with TRBD1. There are 14 residues in the CDR3. The ends lost 7 bases at V and 8 bases at J; junction bases unmatched: 10. Germline V gene data show CDR1 as SNHLY and CDR2 as FYNNEI. The CDR3 region is CASNRDRGSGGYTF. The CDR3 DNA reads TGTGCCAGCAACCGGGACAGGGGAAGTGGAGGCTACACCTTC.

This clonotype has ten or more counts. The CDR3 DNA reads TGTGCTAGTGGTTTTCCGGGACAGGGGGCGACTTTCAACACCGGGGAGCTGTTTTTT. The encoded protein is CASGFPGQGATFNTGELFF. The V call is TRBV12-5, the J call TRBJ2-2, with 12 positions matching TRBD1. Germline CDR1 and CDR2: LGHNT and FRNRAP. The ends lost 3 bases at V and 2 bases at J; junction bases unmatched: 10. This CDR3 spans 19 amino acids.

The rearrangement links TRBV12-3 or TRBV12-4 to TRBJ2-2, with a possible D match to TRBD1 (6 bases). This CDR3 contains 15 residues. Trimming cost V 5 bases and J 3 bases, with 13 bases left between them. The CDR3 region has the DNA TGTGCCAGCAGTCCCTCAGGGGTCTACACCGGGGAGCTGTTTTTT. Translation gives CASSPSGVYTGELFF.

V usage is TRBV15 and J usage is TRBJ2-5, with 8 nucleotides matching TRBD2. The CDR3 has 18 amino acids. V shed 0 bases, J shed 3 bases, and the junction held 12 bases outside the gene matches. CDR1 LNHNV and CDR2 YYDKDF come from the germline V gene (reference sequence). The CDR3 DNA reads TGTGCCACCAGCAGAGATGCCAATACCGGGACTAGTAAAGAGACCCAGTACTTC. Translating it yields CATSRDANTGTSKETQYF.

The chain carries TRBV11-2 and TRBJ1-2; D is undetermined. V was clipped by 0 bases and J by 3 bases, with 32 bases between them. From germline, CDR1 is SGHAT and CDR2 FQNNGV. This CDR3 region has 22 residues. CDR3 DNA sequence: TGTGCCAGCAGCTTAGAAACCTTTTTTGGCCAATTCCTTCCCAGCGGGGACTATGGCTACACCTTC. Protein product: CASSLETFFGQFLPSGDYGYTF.

About this clonotype: A much bigger clone sits one base away, suggesting this may be a read error. V is TRBV9 and J is TRBJ1-2, with D perhaps TRBD1 (5 bases). Germline loops: CDR1 SGDLS, CDR2 YYNGEE. V shed 2 bases and J shed 3 bases, with 17 bases lying between them. This CDR3 region has 16 residues. Here the CDR3 reads CASSVDGGEADYGYTF. The CDR3 DNA sequence: TGTGCCAGCAGCGTGGACGGGGGTGAGGCGGACTATGGCTACACCTTC.

Ten or more counts support this clonotype. The chain recombines TRBV20-1 with TRBJ2-7; TRBD1 matches at 9 bases. Trimming removed 7 bases from V and 4 bases from J; junction bases left unmatched: 8. The CDR3 has 13 residues. Germline V gene data show CDR1 as DFQATT and CDR2 as SNEGSKA (reference sequence). In DNA form, the CDR3 reads TGCAGTGTATGCGGGACAGGGTGTTACGAGCAGTACTTC. This sequence encodes CSVCGTGCYEQYF.

V gene TRBV6-5 combines with J gene TRBJ1-4; 8 nucleotides line up with TRBD1. This CDR3 is 16 amino acids long. V shed 4 bases, J shed 7 bases, and the junction held 11 bases outside the gene matches. CDR1 is MNHEY, CDR2 SVGAGI, per germline. The DNA for the CDR3 is TGTGCCAGCAGTTCGCCAACTCAGGGGGCGGTTGAAAAACTGTTTTTT. This codes for CASSSPTQGAVEKLFF.

A word on this clonotype: This sequence may be a read error, since a much larger clone differs from it by one base. V is TRBV5-1 and J is TRBJ2-5, with a possible D match to TRBD1 (6 bases). This CDR3 spans 17 amino acids. Germline V gene sequence: CDR1 SGHRS, CDR2 YFSETQ. Trimming removed 6 bases from V and 1 base from J, with 22 bases in between. In DNA, the CDR3 is TGCGCCAGCAATAAACTCCCAGGGGAACAGGGCCAAGAGACCCAGTACTTC. Amino acid sequence: CASNKLPGEQGQETQYF.

This clonotype was detected ten times or more. The chain joins TRBV20-1 to TRBJ1-1; 8 nucleotides match TRBD1. Unmatched junction bases numbered 1, after V lost 0 bases and J lost 1 base. The CDR3 has 14 amino acids. Germline loops: CDR1 DFQATT, CDR2 SNEGSKA (reference sequence). CDR3 loop: CSARDDRGNTEAFF. Written as DNA, the CDR3 is TGCAGTGCTAGAGATGACAGGGGGAACACTGAAGCTTTCTTT.

This clonotype came up a few times. The V gene is TRBV11-1, the J gene TRBJ2-7; D possibly corresponds to TRBD1 (6 bases). V was trimmed by 3 bases and J by 2 bases, leaving 26 bases between them. From germline, CDR1 is SGHAT and CDR2 FQDESV (reference sequence). This CDR3 is 19 amino acids long. In nucleotides, the CDR3 is TGTGCCAGCAGCTTCTCATGGGGGCTCGGACCCAGTAGCACCTACGAGCAGTACTTC. Translated: CASSFSWGLGPSSTYEQYF.

J is TRBJ2-2 and V is TRBV3-1; 13 bases are a match to TRBD2. CDR1 and CDR2 from the germline V gene are LGHDT and YNNKEL (reference sequence). This CDR3 is 21 amino acids long. Losses at the gene ends were 0 bases for V and 0 bases for J; bases not matched to a gene: 10. For the CDR3, the DNA is TGTGCCAGCAGCCAAGATGGACTAGCGGGAGTAGCAACCGCGAACACCGGGGAGCTGTTTTTT. It yields the protein CASSQDGLAGVATANTGELFF.